Following are 26 T cell receptor beta chains from one sample sequenced in a study of CD8 T cells in ankylosing spondylitis. Study-level findings and limits: Seemingly distinctive of ankylosing spondylitis blood was a TCR beta motif formed by eight highly homologous variants.

The antigens for these receptors are not known. TCRdb re-analysed the 5' RACE reads in MiXCR, keeping a single row per CDR3 protein. The sample lists hundreds of thousands of distinct CDR3 sequences, 15% to 20% occurring once. The sequenced sample was blood, either unsorted or a sorted T cell fraction (not recorded which). The source is a male donor with ankylosing spondylitis.

This clonotype was seen repeatedly, ten times or more. This rearrangement joins TRBV20-1 to TRBJ1-6; TRBD1 matches 7 bases. CDR3 length: 15 residues. The V gene's germline CDR1 is DFQATT and CDR2 SNEGSKA (reference sequence). The ends lost 2 bases at V and 5 bases at J; junction bases unmatched: 6. The CDR3 spells CSARTFGQDNSPLHF. For the CDR3, the DNA is TGCAGTGCTAGAACCTTTGGACAGGATAATTCACCCCTCCACTTT.

This clonotype has only a few counts. The V call is TRBV20-1, the J call TRBJ2-2; no reliable D call. The CDR3 extends over 15 amino acids. Germline V lookup: CDR1 DFQATT, CDR2 SNEGSKA (reference sequence). V was clipped by 0 bases and J by 1 base, with 9 bases between them. Here the CDR3 DNA reads TGCAGTGCTAGAGATCGGAAGAGGAACACCGGGGAGCTGTTTTTT. The encoded protein is CSARDRKRNTGELFF.

This clonotype was detected only a few times. This chain joins TRBV7-2 and TRBJ1-1; D gene uncertain. This CDR3 region has 14 residues. Germline loops: CDR1 SGHTA, CDR2 FQGNSA. Trimming pared 3 bases from V and 4 bases from J, leaving 12 bases between. The CDR3 loop is CASSFVREGTEAFF. Here the CDR3 DNA reads TGTGCCAGCAGCTTTGTACGGGAGGGCACTGAAGCTTTCTTT.

The sample holds many counts of this clonotype. The chain links TRBV6-2 or TRBV6-3 to TRBJ1-5; 7 bases are a match to TRBD1. The J segment lost 0 bases and the V segment lost 5 bases, leaving 4 bases of the junction unmatched. The CDR3 runs to 15 residues. CDR1 MNHEY and CDR2 SVGEGT come from the germline V gene. The CDR3 coding sequence is TGTGCCAGCAGTCCGACAGGGTATAGCAATCAGCCCCAGCATTTT. Protein product: CASSPTGYSNQPQHF.

Ten or more counts support this clonotype. The V call is TRBV12-3 or TRBV12-4, the J call TRBJ1-5, with 11 bases that match TRBD1. The trim removed 6 bases at V and 6 bases at J, leaving 4 bases unmatched. The CDR3 runs to 14 residues. CDR3 DNA: TGTGCCAGCAGCCAAGGGACAGGGGGTCAGCCCCAGCATTTT. It specifies CASSQGTGGQPQHF.

This clonotype was recorded a few times. This chain uses TRBV20-1 with TRBJ2-5; 8 nucleotides align to TRBD2. This CDR3 comprises 16 residues. Germline CDR1 reads DFQATT; CDR2 reads SNEGSKA (reference sequence). Trimming removed 4 bases from V and 5 bases from J; junction bases left unmatched: 15. The CDR3 sequence: CSANQITGGPVETQYF. CDR3 DNA sequence: TGCAGTGCTAATCAGATCACGGGGGGGCCAGTGGAGACCCAGTACTTC.

This clonotype was observed a few times. V is TRBV11-2 and J is TRBJ1-3; no clear D gene. This CDR3 contains 15 residues. Trimming removed 1 base at V and 4 bases at J, with 11 bases between. Germline assignment: CDR1 SGHAT and CDR2 FQNNGV. In nucleotides, the CDR3 is TGTGCCAGCAGCTTAGGAGCGGGGTCCGGAAACACCATATATTTT. It yields the protein CASSLGAGSGNTIYF. The variable domain in full, completed from reference TRBV11-2 and TRBJ1-3, reads EAGVAQSPRYKIIEKRQSVAFWCNPISGHATLYWYQQILGQGPKLLIQFQNNGVVDDSQLPKDRFSAERLKGVDSTLKIQPAKLEDSAVYLCASSLGAGSGNTIYFGEGSWLTVV.

The rearrangement joins TRBV28 to TRBJ1-5; 10 bases fit TRBD1. This CDR3 comprises 15 residues. Trimming took 5 bases from V and 6 from J; bases not matched to a gene: 7. Per the germline V gene, CDR1 is MDHEN and CDR2 is SYDVKM. CDR3 residues: CASSPTGTGVQPQHF. The DNA for the CDR3 is TGTGCCAGCAGTCCAACCGGGACAGGGGTTCAGCCCCAGCATTTT. The full variable domain, with the rest looked up from reference TRBV28 and TRBJ1-5, is DVKVTQSSRYLVKRTGEKVFLECVQDMDHENMFWYRQDPGLGLRLIYFSYDVKMKEKGDIPEGYSVSREKKERFSLILESASTNQTSMYLCASSPTGTGVQPQHFGDGTRLSIL.

This clonotype came up a few times. The CDR3 protein is CASSLGDRATNEKLFF. The CDR3 DNA follows: TGTGCCAGCAGCTTGGGGGACAGGGCAACTAATGAAAAACTGTTTTTT. The genes are TRBV5-8 and TRBJ1-4, with 9 bases lining up with TRBD1. The CDR3 runs to 16 residues. The germline CDR1 and CDR2 sequences are SGHTS and YDEGEE. The junction had 0 bases not matched to a gene; V was cut back by 0 bases and J by 0 bases.

Only a few counts were recorded for this clonotype. The chain uses TRBV6-1 and TRBJ2-3; possibly TRBD2 for D (7 bases). Germline V lookup: CDR1 MNHNS, CDR2 SASEGT. Trimming removed 0 bases from V and 4 bases from J, with 17 bases in between. The CDR3 covers 17 residues. The CDR3 sequence: CASSEALGGAVADTQYF. DNA for the CDR3: TGTGCCAGCAGTGAAGCGCTTGGGGGGGCGGTCGCAGATACGCAGTATTTT.

This chain links TRBV6-7 with TRBJ2-1; a weak D match, TRBD2 (7 bases). TRBV6-7 counts as an open reading frame of uncertain function. This CDR3 has 18 amino acids. Trimming cost V 6 bases and J 4 bases, with 25 bases left between them. Here the CDR3 reads CASSPLPHGGGSYNEQFF. The CDR3 DNA follows: TGTGCCAGCAGCCCACTACCCCATGGCGGGGGCTCGTACAATGAGCAGTTCTTC.

CDR3 DNA: TGTGCCAGCAGCAAAGGGTGCCAGGCCAATCAGCCCCAGCATTTT. Protein: CASSKGCQANQPQHF. The chain combines TRBV21-1 with TRBJ1-5. TRBV21-1 is tagged as a pseudogene. The CDR3 length is 15 residues.

This clonotype occurred many times. The V call is TRBV7-6, the J call TRBJ1-1; D gene uncertain. Germline V lookup: CDR1 SGHVS, CDR2 FNYEAQ. The CDR3 is 13 residues long. V was clipped by 6 bases and J by 6 bases, with 14 bases between them. CDR3 residues: CASSHRTESEAFF. The CDR3 bases are TGTGCCAGCAGTCATAGGACTGAGTCTGAAGCTTTCTTT.

This clonotype turned up a few times. This chain connects TRBV5-6 to TRBJ2-3, with 7 positions matching TRBD1. The CDR3 has 16 residues. V shed 2 bases and J 0 bases; nucleotides not matched to a gene: 6. Per the germline V gene, CDR1 is SGHDT and CDR2 is YYEEEE. CDR3 loop: CASSFFSGQSTDTQYF. CDR3 in DNA: TGTGCCAGCAGCTTCTTTTCGGGACAGAGCACAGATACGCAGTATTTT.

This clonotype has just a few counts. The chain uses TRBV20-1 and TRBJ2-1; 11 bases agree with TRBD2. Per the germline V gene, CDR1 is DFQATT and CDR2 is SNEGSKA (reference sequence). The CDR3 is made up of 15 amino acids. V lost 3 bases to trimming and J lost 8 bases; unmatched junction nucleotides: 9. CDR3 amino acids: CSASTSGSLFDEQFF. DNA of the CDR3: TGCAGTGCTAGTACTAGCGGGAGCCTTTTTGATGAGCAGTTCTTC.

This clonotype appeared many times. The CDR3 spells CASSLTGGGQPQHF. CDR3 in DNA: TGTGCCAGCAGTCTTACAGGGGGCGGGCAGCCCCAGCATTTT. The genes are TRBV12-3 or TRBV12-4 and TRBJ1-5; 9 positions match TRBD1. The CDR3 has 14 residues. The junction had 6 bases not matched to a gene; V was cut back by 5 bases and J by 7 bases.

The sample holds a few counts of this clonotype. CDR3 bases: TGTGCCAGCAGTTTATCGGTAGTAGGACAGGGGCGAAGATACTATGGCTACACCTTC. The encoded protein is CASSLSVVGQGRRYYGYTF. V is TRBV27 and J is TRBJ1-2; 9 nucleotides agree with TRBD1. Germline assignment: CDR1 MNHEY and CDR2 SMNVEV (reference sequence). Unmatched junction bases numbered 14, after V lost 0 bases and J lost 3 bases. The CDR3 contains 19 residues.

The chain has TRBV9 and TRBJ1-1; possibly TRBD1 for D (6 bases). The germline CDR1 and CDR2 sequences are SGDLS and YYNGEE. The CDR3 runs to 14 residues. V dropped 0 bases and J dropped 4 bases, with 10 bases sitting between them. DNA of the CDR3: TGTGCCAGCAGCGTAGGCGGGGGGCGCACTGAAGCTTTCTTT. It encodes CASSVGGGRTEAFF.

This chain uses TRBV2 with TRBJ2-5; 7 bases line up with TRBD1. This CDR3 spans 15 amino acids. J lost 5 bases, V lost 2 bases, and 8 bases had no gene match. Per germline, CDR1 SNHLY and CDR2 FYNNEI. The CDR3 sequence: CASSERTGRYETQYF. The CDR3 DNA sequence: TGTGCCAGCAGTGAAAGGACAGGTCGCTATGAGACCCAGTACTTC.

This chain joins TRBV5-1 and TRBJ2-1, with TRBD2 matching 9 bases. The CDR3 runs to 17 residues. Germline V CDR1 and CDR2: SGHRS, YFSETQ. Trimming cost V 4 bases and J 6 bases; bases outside gene matches: 14. In nucleotides, the CDR3 is TGCGCCAGCAGCGAATTTAGCGGGGGCGGGCTGGGCAATGAGCAGTTCTTC. This translates into CASSEFSGGGLGNEQFF.

The DNA of the CDR3 is TGTGCCAGTACTGCGACGGACCGGACCGGGGAGCTGTTTTTT. Its translation is CASTATDRTGELFF. V usage is TRBV19 and J usage is TRBJ2-2, with D uncertain. The CDR3 runs 14 residues. Trimming took 7 bases from V and 5 from J, leaving 14 bases between them. In germline, CDR1 is LNHDA, CDR2 SQIVND (reference sequence). Together with reference TRBV19 and TRBJ2-2, the CDR3 gives the full variable domain: DGGITQSPKYLFRKEGQNVTLSCEQNLNHDAMYWYRQDPGQGLRLIYYSQIVNDFQKGDIAEGYSVSREKKESFPLTVTSAQKNPTAFYLCASTATDRTGELFFGEGSRLTVL.

The chain is built from TRBV10-3 and TRBJ1-5; 9 bases are shared with TRBD1. Trimming cost V 3 bases and J 8 bases; bases outside gene matches: 8. Germline V gives CDR1 ENHRY, CDR2 SYGVKD. The CDR3 is 15 amino acids. The DNA of the CDR3 is TGTGCCATCAGTGACCTGGGACAGGGAGGTAAGCCCCAGCATTTT. Its translation is CAISDLGQGGKPQHF.

The V gene is TRBV30, the J gene TRBJ1-3; D call uncertain. This CDR3 region has 12 residues. Trimming cost V 4 bases and J 7 bases, with 11 bases left between them. Germline CDR1 is GTSNPN and CDR2 is SVGIG (reference sequence). The CDR3 nucleotides read TGTGCCTGGAAAGGTATCGGGAACACCATATATTTT. Encoded protein: CAWKGIGNTIYF.

The chain couples TRBV25-1 to TRBJ1-2; no clear D gene. V shed 6 bases and J shed 10 bases, with 12 bases lying between them. The CDR3 covers 11 residues. Germline V gene lookup returns CDR1 MGHDK and CDR2 SYGVNS. The CDR3 is CASSRGTLYTF. The CDR3 DNA reads as TGTGCCAGCAGCCGCGGAACCCTCTACACCTTC.

A few counts support this clonotype. This rearrangement joins TRBV20-1 to TRBJ1-2, with D possibly TRBD1 on 6 matching bases. The CDR3 spans 13 residues. V was shortened by 6 bases and J by 2 bases, with 13 bases between the two germline ends. CDR1 and CDR2 from the germline V gene are DFQATT and SNEGSKA (reference sequence). In DNA form, the CDR3 reads TGCAGTGCATCCGTTCAGGGGAACTATGGCTACACCTTC. This gives the protein CSASVQGNYGYTF.

This clonotype has a handful of counts. A junction end diverges from the germline sequence, so it may reflect a read error. This chain uses TRBV9 with TRBJ2-7; possibly TRBD1 or TRBD2 for D (5 bases each). Germline V gene sequence: CDR1 SGDLS, CDR2 YYNGEE. CDR3 size: 12 residues. The CDR3 sequence is CASSVWLGDLHF. The CDR3 DNA reads as TGTGCCAGCAGCGTATGGCTGGGGGATCTTCACTTC.